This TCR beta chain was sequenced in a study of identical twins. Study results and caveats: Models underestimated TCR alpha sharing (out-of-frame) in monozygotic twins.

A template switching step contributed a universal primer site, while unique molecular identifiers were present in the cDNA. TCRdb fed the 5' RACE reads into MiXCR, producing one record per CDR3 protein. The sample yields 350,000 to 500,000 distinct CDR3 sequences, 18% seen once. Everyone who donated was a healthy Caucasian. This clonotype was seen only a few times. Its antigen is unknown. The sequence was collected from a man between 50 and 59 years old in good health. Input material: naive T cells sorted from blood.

The chain's CDR3 is CASSQGLLNYGYTF. Here the CDR3 DNA reads TGTGCCAGCAGCCAAGGCCTTTTAAACTATGGCTACACCTTC. The chain couples TRBV4-2 to TRBJ1-2; no clear D. The CDR3 spans 14 residues. Trimming shortened V by 1 base and J by 2 bases, and 8 bases separated the two germline ends. The germline CDR1 and CDR2 sequences are LGHNA and YNFKEQ.